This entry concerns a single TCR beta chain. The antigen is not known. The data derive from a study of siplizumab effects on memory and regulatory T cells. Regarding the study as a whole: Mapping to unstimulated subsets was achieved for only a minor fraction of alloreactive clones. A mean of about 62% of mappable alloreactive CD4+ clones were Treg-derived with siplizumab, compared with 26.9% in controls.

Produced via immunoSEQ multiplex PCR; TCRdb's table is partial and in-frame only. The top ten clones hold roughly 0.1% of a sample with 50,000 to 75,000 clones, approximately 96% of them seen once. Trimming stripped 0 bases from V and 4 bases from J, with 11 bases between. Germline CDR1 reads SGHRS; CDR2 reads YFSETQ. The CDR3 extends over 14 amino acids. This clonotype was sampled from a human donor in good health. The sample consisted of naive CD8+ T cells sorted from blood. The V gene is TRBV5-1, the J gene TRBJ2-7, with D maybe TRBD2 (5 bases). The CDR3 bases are TGCGCCAGCAGCTTGGGAGGGATAGGTTACGAGCAGTACTTC. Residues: CASSLGGIGYEQYF. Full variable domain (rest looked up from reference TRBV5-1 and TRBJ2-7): KAGVTQTPRYLIKTRGQQVTLSCSPISGHRSVSWYQQTPGQGLQFLFEYFSETQRNKGNFPGRFSGRQFSNSRSEMNVSTLELGDSALYLCASSLGGIGYEQYFGPGTRLTVT.